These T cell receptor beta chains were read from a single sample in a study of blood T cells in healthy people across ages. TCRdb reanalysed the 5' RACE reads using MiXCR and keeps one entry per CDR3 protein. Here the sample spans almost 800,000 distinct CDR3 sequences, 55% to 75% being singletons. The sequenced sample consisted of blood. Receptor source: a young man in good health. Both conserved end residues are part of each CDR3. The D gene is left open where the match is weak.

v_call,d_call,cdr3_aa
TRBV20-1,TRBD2,CSAQSSGRANYEQYF
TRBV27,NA,CASSSSPGADAYF
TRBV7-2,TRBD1,CASSLTRTGDYEQYF
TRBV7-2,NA,CASSPKGGGRYNNKQFF
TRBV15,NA,CATSRDEPTGELFF
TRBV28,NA,CASSLSTGITEQYF
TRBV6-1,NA,CASSQTKRQAILRGYTF
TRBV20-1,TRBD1,CSAGTDSEYGYTF
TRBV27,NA,CATSQGGYGYTF
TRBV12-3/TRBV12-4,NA,CASSTISPSGANVLTF
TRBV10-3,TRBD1,CASQTGGDTQYF
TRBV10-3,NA,CATIDTYEQYF
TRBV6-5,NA,CASSYLGPETQYF
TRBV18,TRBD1,CASSPDRISYEQYF
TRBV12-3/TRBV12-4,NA,CASSIVGQPQHF
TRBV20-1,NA,CSAAMVRGAVDEQFF
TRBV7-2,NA,CASSVDIGQFF
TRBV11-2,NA,CASRRREGVETRYF
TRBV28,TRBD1,CASRTQGQGLSPLHF
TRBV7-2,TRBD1,CASSPEHRGTGYTF
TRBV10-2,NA,CASGISGTRETQYF
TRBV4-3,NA,CASSSRAGNSPLHF
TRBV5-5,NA,CASSLGPVLVKNQPQHF
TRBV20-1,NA,CSATGGQMLNLEQYF
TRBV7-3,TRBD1,CASSSPGGSGANVLTF
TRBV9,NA,CASSVGGPFYNEQYF
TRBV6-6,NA,CASSYSGASVYEQYF
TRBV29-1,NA,CSVEDLRDRNYGYTF
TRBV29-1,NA,CSVASGITEAFF
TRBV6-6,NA,CASSLYGSYEQYF
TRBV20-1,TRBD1,CSARRDRITDTQYF
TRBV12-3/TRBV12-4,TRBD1,CASSLRDRVGYTF
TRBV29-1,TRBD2,CSVAGGGEQYF
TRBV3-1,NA,CASTPTNTDTQYF
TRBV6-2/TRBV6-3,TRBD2,CASMNSGGRDEQFF
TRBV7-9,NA,CASSWKDWGSYEQYF
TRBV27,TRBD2,CASSPSSGESSYEQYF
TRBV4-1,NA,CASSQDLREDTQYF
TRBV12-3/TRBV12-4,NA,CASSFVGAADTQYF
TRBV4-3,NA,CASSQGVGGNTEAFF
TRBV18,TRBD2,CASSLLGSREGFEQFF
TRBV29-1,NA,CSVAGRRNTEAFF
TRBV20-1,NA,CSASPGAKTQFF
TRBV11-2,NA,CASTTIQETQYF
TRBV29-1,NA,CSAQGYQETQYF
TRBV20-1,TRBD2,CSARRAGANTGELFF
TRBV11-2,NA,CASSSLRGTYGYTF
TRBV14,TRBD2,CASSQDSGPGGNEQFF
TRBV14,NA,CASSLSGKGSYEQYF
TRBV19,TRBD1,CASSAGQGLEQYF
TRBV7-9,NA,CASSFSRDGYTF
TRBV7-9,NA,CASSLVLPGRETQYF
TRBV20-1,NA,CSPSLANTDTQYF
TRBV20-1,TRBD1,CSARRDRDTEAFF
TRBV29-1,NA,CSVGSGFPAYEQYF